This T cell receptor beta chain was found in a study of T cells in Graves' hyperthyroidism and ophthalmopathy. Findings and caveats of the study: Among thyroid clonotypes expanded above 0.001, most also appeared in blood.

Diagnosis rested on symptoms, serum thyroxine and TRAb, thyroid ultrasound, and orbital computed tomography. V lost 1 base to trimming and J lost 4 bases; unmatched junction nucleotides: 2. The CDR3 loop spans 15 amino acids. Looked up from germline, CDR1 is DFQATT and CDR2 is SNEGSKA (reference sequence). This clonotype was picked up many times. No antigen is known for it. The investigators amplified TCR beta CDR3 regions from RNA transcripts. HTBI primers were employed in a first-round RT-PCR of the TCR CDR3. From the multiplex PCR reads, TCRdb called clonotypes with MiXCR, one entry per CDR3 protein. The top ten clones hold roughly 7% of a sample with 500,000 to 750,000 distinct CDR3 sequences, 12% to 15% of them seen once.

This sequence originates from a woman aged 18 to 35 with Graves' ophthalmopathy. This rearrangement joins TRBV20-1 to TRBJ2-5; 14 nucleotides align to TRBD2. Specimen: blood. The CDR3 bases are TGCAGTGCTAGAGTGGGACTAGCGGGAGCAGAGACCCAGTACTTC. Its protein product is CSARVGLAGAETQYF.